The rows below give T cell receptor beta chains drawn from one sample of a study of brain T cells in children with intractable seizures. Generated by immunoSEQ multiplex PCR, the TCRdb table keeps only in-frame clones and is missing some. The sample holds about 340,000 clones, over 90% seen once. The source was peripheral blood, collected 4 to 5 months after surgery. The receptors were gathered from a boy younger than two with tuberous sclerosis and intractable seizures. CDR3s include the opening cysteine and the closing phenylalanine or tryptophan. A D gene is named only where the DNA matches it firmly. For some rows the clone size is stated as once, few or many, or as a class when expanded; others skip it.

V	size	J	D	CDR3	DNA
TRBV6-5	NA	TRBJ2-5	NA	CASSYEGGETQYF	TGTGCCAGCAGTTACGAGGGGGGAGAGACCCAGTACTTC
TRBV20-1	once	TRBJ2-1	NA	CSAQTLAPEFF	TGCAGTGCGCAGACACTAGCCCCTGAGTTCTTC
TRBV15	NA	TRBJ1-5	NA	CATSRDQGPNQPQHF	TGTGCCACCAGCAGAGATCAAGGTCCCAATCAGCCCCAGCATTTT
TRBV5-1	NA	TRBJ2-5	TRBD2	CASSSTSGGQETQYF	TGCGCCAGCAGCTCGACTAGCGGGGGACAAGAGACCCAGTACTTC
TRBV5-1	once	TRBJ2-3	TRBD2	CASSLGSGRGTDTQYF	TGCGCCAGCAGCTTGGGTAGCGGGAGGGGCACAGATACGCAGTATTTT
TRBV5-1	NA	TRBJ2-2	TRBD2	CASSLGAGGTNTGELFF	TGCGCCAGCAGCTTGGGGGCCGGGGGGACCAACACCGGGGAGCTGTTTTTT
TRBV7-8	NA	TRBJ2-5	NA	CASSAHRAGVQETQYF	TGTGCCAGCAGCGCCCACCGTGCAGGAGTACAAGAGACCCAGTACTTC
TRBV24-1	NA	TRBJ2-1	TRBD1	CATSDLWTGNNEQFF	TGTGCCACCAGTGATTTGTGGACAGGGAACAATGAGCAGTTCTTC
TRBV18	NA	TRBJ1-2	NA	CASSPLRESVNYGYTF	TGTGCCAGCTCACCGCTCAGAGAGAGCGTTAACTATGGCTACACCTTC
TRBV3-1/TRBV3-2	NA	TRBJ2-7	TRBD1	CASRATGDEQYF	TGTGCCAGCAGAGCTACAGGGGACGAGCAGTACTTC
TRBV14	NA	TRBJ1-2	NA	CASSQEGLFLYGYTF	TGTGCCAGCAGCCAAGAAGGGTTGTTCCTCTATGGCTACACCTTC
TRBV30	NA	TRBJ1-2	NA	CAWGYRIGYGYTF	TGTGCCTGGGGCTACAGGATCGGGTATGGCTACACCTTC
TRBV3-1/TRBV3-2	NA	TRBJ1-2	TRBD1	CASSRRTGGAGYGYTF	TGTGCCAGCAGCCGGAGGACAGGGGGCGCGGGCTATGGCTACACCTTC
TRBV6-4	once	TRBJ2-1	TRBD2	CASSESGGSYNEQFF	TGTGCCAGCAGTGAGAGCGGGGGCTCCTACAATGAGCAGTTCTTC
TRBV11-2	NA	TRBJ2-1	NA	CASSFTQRLRFGNEQFF	TGTGCCAGCAGCTTTACGCAACGTCTCAGGTTTGGTAATGAGCAGTTCTTC
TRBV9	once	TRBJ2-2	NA	CASSSTATGELFF	TGTGCCAGCAGCTCAACAGCAACCGGGGAGCTGTTTTTT
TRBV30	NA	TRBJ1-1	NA	CAWSVSGVGFEAFF	TGTGCCTGGAGTGTCTCCGGGGTTGGGTTTGAAGCTTTCTTT
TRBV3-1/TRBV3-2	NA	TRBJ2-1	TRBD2	CASSPLAGFTNEQFF	TGTGCCAGCAGCCCACTAGCGGGATTTACCAATGAGCAGTTCTTC
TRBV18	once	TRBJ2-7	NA	CASSPLEGARVGEQYF	TGTGCCAGCTCACCGCTGGAGGGAGCCCGTGTCGGAGAGCAGTACTTC
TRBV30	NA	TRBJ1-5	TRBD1	CAWSGDRDQPQHF	TGTGCCTGGAGTGGGGACAGAGATCAGCCCCAGCATTTT
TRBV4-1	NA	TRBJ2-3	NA	CASSPPLSGYTDTQYF	TGCGCCAGCAGCCCCCCTCTTTCGGGGTATACAGATACGCAGTATTTT
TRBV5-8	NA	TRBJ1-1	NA	CASSSGGNPTEAFF	TGTGCCAGCAGCTCCGGCGGGAATCCCACTGAAGCTTTCTTT
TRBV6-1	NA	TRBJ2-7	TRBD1	CASSEAGTGYEQYF	TGTGCCAGCAGTGAAGCCGGGACAGGCTACGAGCAGTACTTC
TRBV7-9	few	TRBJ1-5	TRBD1	CASSSGQGYSNQPQHF	TGTGCCAGCAGCTCCGGACAGGGCTATAGCAATCAGCCCCAGCATTTT
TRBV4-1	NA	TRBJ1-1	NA	CASSQDDGLRRDSNTEAFF	TGCGCCAGCAGCCAAGATGACGGACTTAGGAGGGACTCTAACACTGAAGCTTTCTTT
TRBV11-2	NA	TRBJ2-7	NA	CASSPRPIGPSYEQYF	TGTGCCAGCAGCCCCCGACCGATCGGACCTTCCTACGAGCAGTACTTC
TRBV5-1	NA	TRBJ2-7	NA	CASSGDRTYEQYF	TGCGCCAGCAGCGGTGATAGGACCTACGAGCAGTACTTC
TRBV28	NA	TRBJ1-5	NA	CASSLGRAGNQPQHF	TGTGCCAGCAGTTTAGGCAGGGCTGGCAATCAGCCCCAGCATTTT
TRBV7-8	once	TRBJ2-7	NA	CASSLGLGEQYF	TGTGCCAGCAGCTTGGGGCTGGGGGAGCAGTACTTC
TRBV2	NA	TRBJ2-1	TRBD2	CARIEGLAGGNEQFF	TGTGCCAGGATTGAGGGACTAGCGGGAGGCAATGAGCAGTTCTTC
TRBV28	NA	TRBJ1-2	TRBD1	CASSPRDRPYYGYTF	TGTGCCAGCAGTCCGCGGGACAGGCCCTACTATGGCTACACCTTC
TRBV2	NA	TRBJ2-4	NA	CASSELTAKNIQYF	TGTGCCAGCAGTGAGCTGACAGCTAAAAACATTCAGTACTTC